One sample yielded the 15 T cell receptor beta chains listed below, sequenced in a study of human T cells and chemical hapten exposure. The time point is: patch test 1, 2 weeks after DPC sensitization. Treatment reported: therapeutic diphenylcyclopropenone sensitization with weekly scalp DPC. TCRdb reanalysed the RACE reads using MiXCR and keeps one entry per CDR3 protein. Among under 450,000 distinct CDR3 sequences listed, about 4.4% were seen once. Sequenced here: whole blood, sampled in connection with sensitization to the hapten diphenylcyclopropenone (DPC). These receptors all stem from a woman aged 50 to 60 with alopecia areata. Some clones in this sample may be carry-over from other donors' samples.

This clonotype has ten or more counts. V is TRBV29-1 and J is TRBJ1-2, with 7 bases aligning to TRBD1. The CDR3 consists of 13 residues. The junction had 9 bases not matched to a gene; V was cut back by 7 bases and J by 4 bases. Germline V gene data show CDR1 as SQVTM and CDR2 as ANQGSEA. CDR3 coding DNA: TGCAGCGCTGGGGACCGACAGGGCTATGGCTACACCTTC. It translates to CSAGDRQGYGYTF.

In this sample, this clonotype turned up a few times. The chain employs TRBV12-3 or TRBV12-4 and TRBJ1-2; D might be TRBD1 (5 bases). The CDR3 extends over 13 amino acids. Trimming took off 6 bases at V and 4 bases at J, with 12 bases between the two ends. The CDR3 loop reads CASSIQQVYGYTF. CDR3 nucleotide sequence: TGTGCCAGCAGCATTCAACAGGTCTATGGCTACACCTTC.

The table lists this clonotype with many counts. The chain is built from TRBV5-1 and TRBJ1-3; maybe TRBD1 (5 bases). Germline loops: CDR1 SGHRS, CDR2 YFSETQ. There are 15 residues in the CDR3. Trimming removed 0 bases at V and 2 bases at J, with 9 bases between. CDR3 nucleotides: TGCGCCAGCAGCTTGGATGGGACCGCTGGAAACACCATATATTTT. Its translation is CASSLDGTAGNTIYF.

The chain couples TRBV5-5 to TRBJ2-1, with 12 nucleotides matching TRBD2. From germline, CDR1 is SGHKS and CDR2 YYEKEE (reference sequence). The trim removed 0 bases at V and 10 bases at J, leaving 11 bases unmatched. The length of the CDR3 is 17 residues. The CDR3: CASSLDLAGGPLGEQFF. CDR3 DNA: TGTGCCAGCAGCTTGGATCTAGCGGGAGGGCCGCTGGGGGAGCAGTTCTTC.

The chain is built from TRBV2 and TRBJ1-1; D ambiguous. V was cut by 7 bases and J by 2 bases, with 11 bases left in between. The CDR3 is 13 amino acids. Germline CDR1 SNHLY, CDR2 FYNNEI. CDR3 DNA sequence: TGTGCCAGCAATGAGCGGATAAACACTGAAGCTTTCTTT. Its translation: CASNERINTEAFF. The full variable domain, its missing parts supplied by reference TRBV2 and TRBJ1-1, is EPEVTQTPSHQVTQMGQEVILRCVPISNHLYFYWYRQILGQKVEFLVSFYNNEISEKSEIFDDQFSVERPDGSNFTLKIRSTKLEDSAMYFCASNERINTEAFFGQGTRLTVV.

The CDR3: CASSLGGGENTEAFF. Here the CDR3 DNA reads TGTGCCAGCAGTTTAGGAGGGGGCGAAAACACTGAAGCTTTCTTT. This sequence joins TRBV12-3 or TRBV12-4 and TRBJ1-1, with TRBD1 matching over 7 bases. This CDR3 region has 15 residues. Unmatched junction bases numbered 4, after V lost 1 base and J lost 2 bases.

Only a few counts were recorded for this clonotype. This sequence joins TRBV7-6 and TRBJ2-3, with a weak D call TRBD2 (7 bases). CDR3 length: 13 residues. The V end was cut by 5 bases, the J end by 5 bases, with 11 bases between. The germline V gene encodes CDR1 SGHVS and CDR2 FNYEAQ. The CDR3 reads CASSGGAGDTQYF. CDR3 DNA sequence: TGTGCCAGCAGCGGGGGGGCCGGAGATACGCAGTATTTT.

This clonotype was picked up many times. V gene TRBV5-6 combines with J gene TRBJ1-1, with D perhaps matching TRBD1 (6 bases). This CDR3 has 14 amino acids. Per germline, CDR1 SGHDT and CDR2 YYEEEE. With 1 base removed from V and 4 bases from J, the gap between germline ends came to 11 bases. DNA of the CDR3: TGTGCCAGCAGCTTGTGGGGAGGGGGCACTGAAGCTTTCTTT. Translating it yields CASSLWGGGTEAFF.

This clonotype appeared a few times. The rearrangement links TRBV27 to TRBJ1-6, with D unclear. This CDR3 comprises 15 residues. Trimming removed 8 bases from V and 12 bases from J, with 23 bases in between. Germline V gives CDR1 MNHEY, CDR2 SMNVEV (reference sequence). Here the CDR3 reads CASSEWAGRRGPLHF. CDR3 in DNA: TGTGCCAGCTCGGAGTGGGCAGGACGACGGGGACCCCTCCACTTT.

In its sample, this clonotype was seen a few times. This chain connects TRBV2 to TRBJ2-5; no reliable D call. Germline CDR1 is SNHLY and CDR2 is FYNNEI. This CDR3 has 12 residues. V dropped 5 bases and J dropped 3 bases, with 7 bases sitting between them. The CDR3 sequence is CASSRIKETQYF. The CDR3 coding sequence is TGTGCCAGCAGTCGTATCAAAGAGACCCAGTACTTC. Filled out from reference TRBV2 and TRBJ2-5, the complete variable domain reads EPEVTQTPSHQVTQMGQEVILRCVPISNHLYFYWYRQILGQKVEFLVSFYNNEISEKSEIFDDQFSVERPDGSNFTLKIRSTKLEDSAMYFCASSRIKETQYFGPGTRLLVL.

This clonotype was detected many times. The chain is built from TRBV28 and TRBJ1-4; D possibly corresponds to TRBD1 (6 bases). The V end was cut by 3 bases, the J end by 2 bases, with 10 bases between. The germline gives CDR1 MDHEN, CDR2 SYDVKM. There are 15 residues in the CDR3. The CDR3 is CASSFRTDTNEKLFF. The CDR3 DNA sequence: TGTGCCAGCAGTTTTCGGACAGATACTAATGAAAAACTGTTTTTT.

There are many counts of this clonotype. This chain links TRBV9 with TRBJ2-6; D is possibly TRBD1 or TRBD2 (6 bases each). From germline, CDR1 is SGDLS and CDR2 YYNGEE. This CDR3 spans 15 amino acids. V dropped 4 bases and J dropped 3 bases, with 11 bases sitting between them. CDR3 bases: TGTGCCAGCAGCATACAGGGACTTGGGGCCAACGTCCTGACTTTC. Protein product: CASSIQGLGANVLTF.

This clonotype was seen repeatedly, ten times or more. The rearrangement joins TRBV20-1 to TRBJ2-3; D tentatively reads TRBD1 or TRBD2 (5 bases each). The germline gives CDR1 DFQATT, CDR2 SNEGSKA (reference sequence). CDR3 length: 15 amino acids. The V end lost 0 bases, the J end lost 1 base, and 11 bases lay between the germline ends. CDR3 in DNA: TGCAGTGCTAGAGAACTAGGGGTGGGCACAGATACGCAGTATTTT. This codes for CSARELGVGTDTQYF.

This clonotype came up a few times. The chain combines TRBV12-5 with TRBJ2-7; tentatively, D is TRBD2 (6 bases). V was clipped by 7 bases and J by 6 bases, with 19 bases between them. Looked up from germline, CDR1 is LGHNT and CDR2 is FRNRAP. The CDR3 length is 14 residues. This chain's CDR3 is CASALGGATFEQYF. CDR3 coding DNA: TGTGCTAGTGCTTTAGGCGGGGCAACGTTCGAGCAGTACTTC. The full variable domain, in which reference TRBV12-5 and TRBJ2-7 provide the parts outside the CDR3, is DARVTQTPRHKVTEMGQEVTMRCQPILGHNTVFWYRQTMMQGLELLAYFRNRAPLDDSGMPKDRFSAEMPDATLATLKIQPSEPRDSAVYFCASALGGATFEQYFGPGTRLTVT.

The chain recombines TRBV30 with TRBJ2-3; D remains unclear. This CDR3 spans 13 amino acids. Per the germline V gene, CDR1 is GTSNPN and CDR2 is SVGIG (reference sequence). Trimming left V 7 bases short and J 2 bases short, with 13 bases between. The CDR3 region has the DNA TGTGCCTTATCATTAACTCACACAGATACGCAGTATTTT. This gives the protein CALSLTHTDTQYF. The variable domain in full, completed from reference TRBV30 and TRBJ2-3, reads SQTIHQWPATLVQPVGSPLSLECTVEGTSNPNLYWYRQAAGRGLQLLFYSVGIGQISSEVPQNLSASRPQDRQFILSSKKLLLSDSGFYLCALSLTHTDTQYFGPGTRLTVL.